The rows below give T cell receptor beta chains drawn from one sample of a study of blood T cell repertoires in COVID-19. Using immunoSEQ multiplex PCR, the repertoire was profiled, and TCRdb retains in-frame clones only, with some absent. The table has tens of thousands of clones, approximately 81% seen once. Sequenced: peripheral blood. The receptors shown here come from a woman in her sixties or seventies with acute or convalescent COVID-19. The CDR3 runs from the conserved cysteine through the conserved F or W. A D gene is named only where the DNA matches it firmly. Clone size appears in some rows only: once, few, many, or a class for an expanded clone.

CDR3 DNA: TGTGCCAGCAGCCAACCCTCAGGGCGCACTAACTATGGCTACACCTTC
CDR3 protein: CASSQPSGRTNYGYTF
D gene: -
V gene: TRBV3-1/TRBV3-2
clone size: -
J gene: TRBJ1-2

CDR3 DNA: TGTGCCAGCAGTTTCCTAAGGGGGGGGCAGAACACTGAAGCTTTCTTT
CDR3 protein: CASSFLRGGQNTEAFF
D gene: -
V gene: TRBV27
clone size: -
J gene: TRBJ1-1

CDR3 DNA: TGCGCCAGCAGCCAAAAAAGCGGTACTGGGACAGACAACTATGGCTACACCTTC
CDR3 protein: CASSQKSGTGTDNYGYTF
D gene: TRBD1
V gene: TRBV4-1
clone size: -
J gene: TRBJ1-2

CDR3 DNA: TGTGCCAGCAGTGAAGCGCTTCCACTAGCGGATTCCACAGATACGCAGTATTTT
CDR3 protein: CASSEALPLADSTDTQYF
D gene: TRBD2
V gene: TRBV2
clone size: few
J gene: TRBJ2-3

CDR3 DNA: TGTGCCAGCAGCTTAGACAGGGCCAGGAACACTGAAGCTTTCTTT
CDR3 protein: CASSLDRARNTEAFF
D gene: -
V gene: TRBV11-2
clone size: -
J gene: TRBJ1-1

CDR3 DNA: TGTGCCAGTAGCCTATATCCCCCTGGACTAGCGGGGGACTCGGTTGAGACCCAGTACTTC
CDR3 protein: CASSLYPPGLAGDSVETQYF
D gene: TRBD2
V gene: TRBV19
clone size: -
J gene: TRBJ2-5

CDR3 DNA: TGTGCCTGGAGTGGGCAGGGTCAGCCCCAGCATTTT
CDR3 protein: CAWSGQGQPQHF
D gene: -
V gene: TRBV30
clone size: -
J gene: TRBJ1-5

CDR3 DNA: TGTGCCAGCAGCCCTGACAGGTGGGGCTACACCTTC
CDR3 protein: CASSPDRWGYTF
D gene: -
V gene: TRBV12-3/TRBV12-4
clone size: -
J gene: TRBJ1-2

CDR3 DNA: TGTGCCAGCAACCCGGGACTAGAGACAGATACGCAGTATTTT
CDR3 protein: CASNPGLETDTQYF
D gene: TRBD2
V gene: TRBV14
clone size: -
J gene: TRBJ2-3

CDR3 DNA: TGTGCCAGCAGCTTGGTCCGGGTAAACACTGAAGCTTTCTTT
CDR3 protein: CASSLVRVNTEAFF
D gene: -
V gene: TRBV5-8
clone size: -
J gene: TRBJ1-1

CDR3 DNA: TGCAGCGTTGAAATTGGGAGTCATACGCAGTATTTT
CDR3 protein: CSVEIGSHTQYF
D gene: -
V gene: TRBV29-1
clone size: -
J gene: TRBJ2-3

CDR3 DNA: TGCAGCGTTAACCAAGGGAGGGCTGAAGCTTTCTTT
CDR3 protein: CSVNQGRAEAFF
D gene: -
V gene: TRBV29-1
clone size: -
J gene: TRBJ1-1

CDR3 DNA: TGCGCCAGCAGCTCCGGACAGGGGACTGAGACCCAGTACTTC
CDR3 protein: CASSSGQGTETQYF
D gene: TRBD1
V gene: TRBV5-1
clone size: -
J gene: TRBJ2-5

CDR3 DNA: TGCGCCAGCAGCCAAGATTGGGGCAGGGTGAATGAAAAACTGTTTTTT
CDR3 protein: CASSQDWGRVNEKLFF
D gene: -
V gene: TRBV4-3
clone size: -
J gene: TRBJ1-4

CDR3 DNA: TGTGCCAGCAGCTTTGGACAGAGTAACACCGGGGAGCTGTTTTTT
CDR3 protein: CASSFGQSNTGELFF
D gene: -
V gene: TRBV11-3
clone size: -
J gene: TRBJ2-2

CDR3 DNA: TGTGCCAGCTGGATCTTTTACAGGGTCGGCGAAGAGACCCAGTACTTC
CDR3 protein: CASWIFYRVGEETQYF
D gene: -
V gene: TRBV27
clone size: -
J gene: TRBJ2-5

CDR3 DNA: TGTGCCTGGAGAAGCGGGAGGGGCACCGGGGAGCTGTTTTTT
CDR3 protein: CAWRSGRGTGELFF
D gene: TRBD2
V gene: TRBV30
clone size: -
J gene: TRBJ2-2

CDR3 DNA: TGTGCCAGCAAAGTACAGGGCTATAATGAAAAACTGTTTTTT
CDR3 protein: CASKVQGYNEKLFF
D gene: -
V gene: TRBV28
clone size: -
J gene: TRBJ1-4

CDR3 DNA: TGTGCCAGCAGCTTAGTCGGGGCTGGGGCCAACGTCCTGACTTTC
CDR3 protein: CASSLVGAGANVLTF
D gene: -
V gene: TRBV7-8
clone size: -
J gene: TRBJ2-6

CDR3 DNA: TGTGCCAGCAGCTCCGCAGGCTACTCTGGAAACACCATATATTTT
CDR3 protein: CASSSAGYSGNTIYF
D gene: -
V gene: TRBV11-2
clone size: -
J gene: TRBJ1-3

CDR3 DNA: TGTGCCAGCAGATTTCCGGGACAGGGTTACGGCTACACCTTC
CDR3 protein: CASRFPGQGYGYTF
D gene: TRBD1
V gene: TRBV28
clone size: -
J gene: TRBJ1-2

CDR3 DNA: TGTGCCAGCAGTCTCCTAGGTGGGGCCCATGGCTACACCTTC
CDR3 protein: CASSLLGGAHGYTF
D gene: -
V gene: TRBV27
clone size: -
J gene: TRBJ1-2

CDR3 DNA: TGTGCCATCAGGGACAGTATCAATCAGCCCCAGCATTTT
CDR3 protein: CAIRDSINQPQHF
D gene: -
V gene: TRBV10-3
clone size: -
J gene: TRBJ1-5